The 5 T cell receptor beta chains below all came from one sample that was sequenced in a study of blood T cells in healthy people across ages. The second PCR ran roughly 7 to 11 cycles with a sample-barcoded 5' primer and J-beta primers. TCRdb processed the 5' RACE reads anew with MiXCR; each CDR3 protein has one entry. The sample gives 1.5 million or so distinct CDR3 sequences, approximately 43% of which show up once; roughly 3.7% is in the top ten. Sequences were obtained from blood. The receptors stem from a woman aged 18-29 years in good health.

This clonotype has more than one count but fewer than ten. V and J are TRBV7-8 and TRBJ2-1; the match to TRBD2 covers 7 bases. CDR1 SGHVS and CDR2 FQNEAQ come from the germline V gene. Trimming took 10 bases from V and 7 from J; bases not matched to a gene: 10. This CDR3 is 13 amino acids long. The CDR3 region is CATPREDGNEQFF. The CDR3 DNA follows: TGTGCCACTCCCCGGGAGGATGGGAATGAGCAGTTCTTC.

This clonotype was seen a few times. The rearrangement joins TRBV28 to TRBJ2-3; TRBD2 matches 10 bases. The CDR3 spans 15 residues. Germline V gene data show CDR1 as MDHEN and CDR2 as SYDVKM. The V segment lost 4 bases and the J segment 4 bases; nucleotides outside the gene matches: 5. The CDR3, as DNA: TGTGCCAGCAGTTGGGGGACTAGCGATCCAGATACGCAGTATTTT. Its translation is CASSWGTSDPDTQYF.

CDR3 region: CASSLMGNGELFF. CDR3 in DNA: TGTGCCAGCAGTTTAATGGGGAACGGGGAGCTGTTTTTT. V and J are TRBV12-3 or TRBV12-4 and TRBJ2-2; no definite D call. The CDR3 sequence is 13 residues long. Trimming stripped 2 bases from V and 7 bases from J, with 8 bases between.

This clonotype was detected only a few times. Written as DNA, the CDR3 is TGTGCCAGCAGCGGAGGGGGGGCACTCCACACCGGGGAGCTGTTTTTT. Translation gives CASSGGGALHTGELFF. The chain joins TRBV5-4 to TRBJ2-2; D is perhaps TRBD2 (7 bases). This CDR3 has 16 amino acids. Trimming left V 4 bases short and J 3 bases short, with 16 bases between. The germline V gene encodes CDR1 SGHNT and CDR2 YYREEE (reference sequence). The full variable domain, completed using reference TRBV5-4 and TRBJ2-2, is ETGVTQSPTHLIKTRGQQVTLRCSSQSGHNTVSWYQQALGQGPQFIFQYYREEENGRGNFPPRFSGLQFPNYSSELNVNALELDDSALYLCASSGGGALHTGELFFGEGSRLTVL.

The sample holds a few counts of this clonotype. The chain carries TRBV5-1 and TRBJ2-3; 8 bases are shared with TRBD1. The CDR3 runs 15 residues. With V trimmed by 2 bases and J by 2 bases, 4 bases remained unmatched. CDR1 is SGHRS and CDR2 is YFSETQ in the germline V gene. CDR3: CASSLLTGVTDTQYF. The CDR3 DNA reads as TGCGCCAGCAGCTTATTGACAGGGGTCACAGATACGCAGTATTTT.